The 18 T cell receptor beta chains given below trace back to one sample, sequenced in a study of cytomegalovirus exposure and HLA in healthy donors. 13 Jbeta primers and 60 Vbeta primers were used for the PCR. Some clones are missing from TCRdb's copy, which holds only in-frame ones; the method was immunoSEQ multiplex PCR. The data show about 90,000 clones, roughly 70% seen once. The specimen was PBMCs. The receptors were sampled from a man aged 25-45 years in good health and CMV-seropositive.

This clone has only a few counts. The genes are TRBV7-3 and TRBJ2-3, with 9 bases that match TRBD2. V lost 5 bases, J lost 1 base, and 10 bases stayed unmatched. CDR1 is SGHTA, CDR2 FQGTGA, per germline. This CDR3 is 17 amino acids long. CDR3 sequence: CASSATYSGSGTDTQYF. The DNA for the CDR3 is TGTGCCAGCAGCGCAACTTATAGCGGGAGCGGCACAGATACGCAGTATTTT.

This clone was detected only once. This chain uses TRBV18 with TRBJ1-5; no clear D gene. V was clipped by 4 bases and J by 4 bases, with 14 bases between them. Germline CDR1 is KGHSH and CDR2 is LQKENI. The CDR3 loop spans 15 amino acids. CDR3 coding DNA: TGTGCCAGCTCACTGCAAGAGGGTGCAAATCAGCCCCAGCATTTT. Its protein is CASSLQEGANQPQHF.

The rearrangement joins TRBV30 to TRBJ2-5, with D possibly being TRBD1 (5 bases). Looked up from germline, CDR1 is GTSNPN and CDR2 is SVGIG (reference sequence). The CDR3 covers 12 residues. V was clipped by 0 bases and J by 7 bases, with 9 bases between them. The CDR3 DNA is TGTGCCTGGAGTGTGGGTGGGGCGACCCAGTACTTC. Translated: CAWSVGGATQYF.

The gene calls are TRBV19 and TRBJ1-1, with a tentative D call TRBD1 (5 bases). Germline loops: CDR1 LNHDA, CDR2 SQIVND (reference sequence). The CDR3 covers 16 residues. V was clipped by 1 base and J by 0 bases, with 12 bases between them. The CDR3 loop is CASSIVFGRVNTEAFF. CDR3 DNA sequence: TGTGCCAGTAGTATAGTCTTCGGCAGGGTGAACACTGAAGCTTTCTTT.

The rearrangement joins TRBV5-1 to TRBJ2-1; 10 bases are a match to TRBD2. The CDR3 loop spans 17 amino acids. V was pared by 4 bases and J by 0 bases, with 7 bases of the junction left unmatched. Germline assignment: CDR1 SGHRS and CDR2 YFSETQ. CDR3 loop: CASSISGRPSSYNEQFF. CDR3 coding DNA: TGCGCCAGCAGCATTAGCGGGAGGCCTAGCTCCTACAATGAGCAGTTCTTC.

In DNA form, the CDR3 reads TGCGCCAGCAGCCAAGACCGGGGACAGCGCTACGAGCAGTACTTC. Translation: CASSQDRGQRYEQYF. The V and J genes are TRBV4-3 and TRBJ2-7; 7 nucleotides align to TRBD1. This CDR3 is 15 amino acids long. From germline, CDR1 is LGHNA and CDR2 YSLEER. Unmatched junction bases numbered 5, after V lost 0 bases and J lost 3 bases.

This chain connects TRBV5-6 to TRBJ2-7; the match to TRBD1 covers 9 bases. The CDR3 has 14 amino acids. V was clipped by 0 bases and J by 6 bases; unmatched bases: 4. CDR1 and CDR2 (germline): SGHDT, YYEEEE. Here the CDR3 reads CASSLEGQGGEQYF. Written as DNA, the CDR3 is TGTGCCAGCAGCTTGGAGGGACAGGGTGGCGAGCAGTACTTC.

This clone appeared once. The V gene is TRBV29-1, the J gene TRBJ1-1; the D is unclear. Germline V CDR1 and CDR2: SQVTM, ANQGSEA. CDR3 length: 12 residues. The V gene lost 1 base and the J gene lost 7 bases, with 10 bases spanning the gap. In nucleotides, the CDR3 is TGCAGCGTTGAAGGGGCGGGATTTGAAGCTTTCTTT. Residues: CSVEGAGFEAFF.

Worth noting for this clone: One end of the junction fails to match germline, which may point to a read error. The chain couples TRBV27 to TRBJ1-2, with 8 bases that match TRBD1. Germline V CDR1 and CDR2: MNHEY, SMNVEV (reference sequence). The CDR3 length is 14 residues. The CDR3, as DNA: TGTGCCAGCAGTTTCAACAGGGGGGAAGAAGGCTACCCCTTC. Protein product: CASSFNRGEEGYPF.

The V and J genes are TRBV15 and TRBJ2-3, with 9 bases identical to TRBD2. This CDR3 has 16 residues. Germline V lookup: CDR1 LNHNV, CDR2 YYDKDF (reference sequence). V dropped 2 bases and J dropped 1; count of bases not matched to a gene: 4. CDR3 loop: CATSRLRTSGTDTQYF. The CDR3 nucleotides are TGTGCCACCAGCAGACTGAGGACTAGCGGCACAGATACGCAGTATTTT.

This chain links TRBV5-1 with TRBJ2-1, with TRBD2 matching 9 bases. The CDR3 spans 14 residues. In germline, CDR1 is SGHRS, CDR2 YFSETQ. Trimming at V came to 4 bases and at J to 7 bases, leaving 6 bases not matched to a gene. The CDR3 sequence is CASSGRLAENEQFF. The CDR3 DNA reads TGCGCCAGCAGCGGACGACTAGCGGAGAATGAGCAGTTCTTC.

This chain joins TRBV20-1 and TRBJ2-3, with unresolved D. V was trimmed by 5 bases and J by 6 bases, leaving 9 bases between them. CDR1 and CDR2 (germline): DFQATT, SNEGSKA (reference sequence). CDR3 length: 11 residues. The CDR3 region is CSAPVSDTQYF. DNA for the CDR3: TGCAGTGCTCCGGTCTCCGATACGCAGTATTTT.

A remark on this clone: The junction does not match germline at one end; this may be a read error. The chain employs TRBV15 and TRBJ1-2; D gene ambiguous. The CDR3 spans 14 residues. CDR1 and CDR2 (germline): LNHNV, YYDKDF (reference sequence). CDR3 in DNA: TGTGCCACCAGCAGAGATAGAGGTGGCTATGGCTACCCCTTC. Amino acids: CATSRDRGGYGYPF.

The rearrangement uses TRBV6-5 and TRBJ2-4; the match to TRBD1 covers 7 bases. Trimming cost V 2 bases and J 4 bases; bases outside gene matches: 5. CDR1 MNHEY and CDR2 SVGAGI come from the germline V gene. The CDR3 consists of 15 residues. In nucleotides, the CDR3 is TGTGCCAGCAGTTACGTAGCCAGGGGGAAAAACATTCAGTACTTC. Its protein product is CASSYVARGKNIQYF.

This clone was seen a single time. The V gene is TRBV29-1, the J gene TRBJ2-1, with D unclear. CDR3 length: 14 amino acids. The V and J ends lost 8 bases and 0 bases respectively, with 14 bases between them. The germline CDR1 and CDR2 sequences are SQVTM and ANQGSEA. The CDR3 is CSSIDRSSYNEQFF. CDR3 DNA sequence: TGCAGCTCCATTGACCGGAGCTCCTACAATGAGCAGTTCTTC.

Comments on this clone: A junction boundary mismatches the germline segment, possibly from a read error. This chain links TRBV4-3 with TRBJ1-2; D might be TRBD1 (6 bases). The CDR3 is 16 amino acids. Germline lookup yields CDR1 LGHNA and CDR2 YSLEER. In nucleotides, the CDR3 is TGCGCCAGCAGCCTCCGGACAGTTCCTCCTTCGAATGGCTACCCCTTC. As protein: CASSLRTVPPSNGYPF.

In its sample, this clone was seen once. The rearrangement uses TRBV9 and TRBJ1-5; tentatively, D is TRBD1 (6 bases). V was pared by 3 bases and J by 11 bases, with 12 bases between. Looked up from germline, CDR1 is SGDLS and CDR2 is YYNGEE. This CDR3 spans 12 amino acids. The CDR3 sequence is CASSGISGAQHF. CDR3 sequence (DNA): TGTGCCAGCAGCGGAATTTCAGGGGCCCAGCATTTT.

The chain couples TRBV2 to TRBJ2-1; 12 bases align to TRBD1. Trimming cost V 7 bases and J 4 bases; bases outside gene matches: 5. The CDR3 loop spans 15 amino acids. CDR1 SNHLY and CDR2 FYNNEI come from the germline V gene. CDR3 in amino acids: CASTQGQGAYNEQFF. The DNA of the CDR3 is TGTGCCAGCACCCAGGGACAGGGGGCTTACAATGAGCAGTTCTTC.